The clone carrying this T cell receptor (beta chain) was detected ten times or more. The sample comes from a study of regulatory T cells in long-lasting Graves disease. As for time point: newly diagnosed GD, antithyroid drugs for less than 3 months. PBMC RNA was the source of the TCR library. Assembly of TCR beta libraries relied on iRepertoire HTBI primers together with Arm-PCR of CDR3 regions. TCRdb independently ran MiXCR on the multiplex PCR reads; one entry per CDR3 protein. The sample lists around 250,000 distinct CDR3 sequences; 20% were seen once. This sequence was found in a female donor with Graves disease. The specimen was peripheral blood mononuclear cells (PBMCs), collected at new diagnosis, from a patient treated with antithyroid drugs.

The CDR3 nucleotides read TGTGCCAGCAGTTGGCCTAGCGGGAGGGCCGCGGTAGAAGAGACCCAGTACTTC. Its protein product is CASSWPSGRAAVEETQYF. V is TRBV2 and J is TRBJ2-5; TRBD2 matches 12 bases. CDR3 length: 18 residues. V was pared by 5 bases and J by 3 bases, with 13 bases of the junction left unmatched. Germline V lookup: CDR1 SNHLY, CDR2 FYNNEI.